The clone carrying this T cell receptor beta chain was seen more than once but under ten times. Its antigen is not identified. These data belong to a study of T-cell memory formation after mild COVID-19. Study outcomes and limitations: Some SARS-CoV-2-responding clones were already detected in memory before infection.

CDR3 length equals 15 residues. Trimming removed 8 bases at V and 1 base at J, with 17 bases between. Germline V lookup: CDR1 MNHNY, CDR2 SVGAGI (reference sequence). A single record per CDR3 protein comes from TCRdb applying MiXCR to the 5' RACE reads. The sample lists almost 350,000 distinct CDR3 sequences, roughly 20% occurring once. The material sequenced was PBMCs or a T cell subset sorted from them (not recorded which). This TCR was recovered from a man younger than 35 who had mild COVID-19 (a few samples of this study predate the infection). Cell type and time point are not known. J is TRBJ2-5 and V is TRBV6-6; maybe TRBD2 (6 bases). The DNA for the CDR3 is TGTGCCAGCGATACGGGACTCCCCACCCAAGAGACCCAGTACTTC. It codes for CASDTGLPTQETQYF.